Each of the 20 T cell receptor beta chains below was sequenced from the same sample in a study of blood T cell repertoires in COVID-19. The assay was immunoSEQ multiplex PCR, and TCRdb's table has in-frame clones only and misses some. The sample includes around 43,000 clones, roughly 89% of them seen just once. The material sequenced was peripheral blood. The receptors derive from a man aged 50 or older with active COVID-19.

As for this clone: This CDR3 is also generated by other DNA sequences in the sample. V and J are TRBV29-1 and TRBJ2-7; maybe TRBD1 (5 bases). The V gene's germline CDR1 is SQVTM and CDR2 ANQGSEA. V gave up 4 bases and J gave up 0 bases, with 7 bases separating them. This CDR3 spans 12 amino acids. CDR3 DNA: TGCAGCGTTGCAACAGGCTCCTACGAGCAGTACTTC. It codes for CSVATGSYEQYF.

This clone was seen only once. The J gene is TRBJ1-2, the V gene TRBV19; possibly TRBD1 for D (5 bases). V gave up 5 bases and J gave up 2 bases, with 21 bases separating them. This CDR3 comprises 17 residues. The germline CDR1 and CDR2 sequences are LNHDA and SQIVND (reference sequence). CDR3 DNA sequence: TGTGCCAGTAGTTACCCTATCCCACAGACAGAGAACTATGGCTACACCTTC. Residues: CASSYPIPQTENYGYTF.

The gene calls are TRBV6-4 and TRBJ2-1; 9 bases are a match to TRBD2. CDR1 and CDR2 (germline): MRHNA, SNTAGT. J was trimmed by 2 bases and V by 3 bases; bases with no gene match: 2. The CDR3 covers 15 residues. The CDR3 coding sequence is TGTGCCAGCAGTGAAGCGGGAGGCCCCTACAATGAGCAGTTCTTC. Residues: CASSEAGGPYNEQFF.

The V gene is TRBV7-3, the J gene TRBJ2-1, with D possibly TRBD2 on 6 matching bases. The V and J ends lost 2 bases and 5 bases respectively, with 10 bases between them. Germline V gives CDR1 SGHTA, CDR2 FQGTGA. The CDR3 extends over 14 amino acids. Here the CDR3 reads CASSLLASHNEQFF. As DNA, the CDR3 is TGTGCCAGCAGCTTACTAGCGTCGCACAATGAGCAGTTCTTC.

V gene TRBV7-9 combines with J gene TRBJ2-7; TRBD1 aligns across 7 bases. V shed 8 bases, J shed 2 bases, and the junction held 9 bases outside the gene matches. The germline V gene encodes CDR1 SEHNR and CDR2 FQNEAQ (reference sequence). The CDR3 has 14 amino acids. The CDR3 protein is CASSSQGETYEQYF. The CDR3 region has the DNA TGTGCCAGCTCGAGCCAGGGGGAAACCTACGAGCAGTACTTC.

The chain links TRBV27 to TRBJ2-5; TRBD2 matches 8 bases. CDR3 length: 17 amino acids. Germline lookup yields CDR1 MNHEY and CDR2 SMNVEV (reference sequence). V was pared by 4 bases and J by 5 bases, with 15 bases of the junction left unmatched. The CDR3 nucleotides are TGTGCCAGCAGTTCCACACAGAGGGAGCGGGAGAGGGAGACCCAGTACTTC. This codes for CASSSTQRERERETQYF.

Remarks on this clone: The sample carries other DNA sequences with the same CDR3. J is TRBJ2-3 and V is TRBV5-8, with D maybe TRBD1 (5 bases). The V gene lost 2 bases and the J gene lost 0 bases, with 7 bases spanning the gap. Germline V CDR1 and CDR2: SGHTS, YDEGEE. The CDR3 covers 14 residues. CDR3 sequence reads: CASSFGQSTDTQYF. The CDR3 DNA sequence: TGTGCCAGCAGCTTCGGACAAAGCACAGATACGCAGTATTTT.

The rearrangement joins TRBV28 to TRBJ2-3; TRBD2 matches 7 bases. CDR1 is MDHEN and CDR2 is SYDVKM in the germline V gene. The CDR3 totals 15 residues. V shed 3 bases, J shed 0 bases, and the junction held 3 bases outside the gene matches. The CDR3 protein is CASSLSGTSTDTQYF. CDR3 DNA sequence: TGTGCCAGCAGTTTGAGCGGGACTAGCACAGATACGCAGTATTTT.

The CDR3 loop reads CASSGGTSGNNEQYF. The DNA of the CDR3 is TGTGCCAGTAGTGGGGGGACTAGCGGGAACAACGAGCAGTACTTC. This chain uses TRBV19 with TRBJ2-7; 13 nucleotides match TRBD2. The J segment lost 5 bases and the V segment lost 5 bases, leaving 6 bases of the junction unmatched. The CDR3 loop spans 15 amino acids. Germline V CDR1 and CDR2: LNHDA, SQIVND (reference sequence).

The rearrangement uses TRBV7-8 and TRBJ1-5, with D perhaps matching TRBD1 (6 bases). Trimming cost V 4 bases and J 2 bases, with 9 bases left between them. The CDR3 has 14 amino acids. Germline lookup yields CDR1 SGHVS and CDR2 FQNEAQ. The CDR3 spells CASSYRVGNQPQHF. The CDR3 nucleotides read TGTGCCAGCAGCTACAGGGTCGGCAATCAGCCCCAGCATTTT.

The chain combines TRBV27 with TRBJ2-1; 8 bases fit TRBD2. CDR1 and CDR2 (germline): MNHEY, SMNVEV (reference sequence). Trimming at V came to 8 bases and at J to 13 bases, leaving 16 bases not matched to a gene. This CDR3 is built from 14 residues. CDR3 bases: TGTGCCAGCCAGGGTCTAGCGGGTTCACGAACCCAGTTCTTC. The encoded protein is CASQGLAGSRTQFF.

The V call is TRBV5-8, the J call TRBJ2-5; 8 bases map to TRBD1. The length of the CDR3 is 13 residues. Germline values: CDR1 SGHTS, CDR2 YDEGEE. V was pared by 4 bases and J by 1 base, with 0 bases of the junction left unmatched. CDR3 DNA sequence: TGTGCCAGCAGCGACAGGGGCCAAGAGACCCAGTACTTC. This codes for CASSDRGQETQYF.

J is TRBJ2-7 and V is TRBV19; D gene uncertain. The germline V and J ends were trimmed by 10 bases and 3 bases, with 22 bases remaining between them. Looked up from germline, CDR1 is LNHDA and CDR2 is SQIVND (reference sequence). There are 15 residues in the CDR3. The CDR3 reads CATAKDIATLYEQYF. As DNA, the CDR3 is TGTGCCACCGCTAAAGACATCGCAACCCTCTACGAGCAGTACTTC.

The V call is TRBV28, the J call TRBJ1-1; 7 nucleotides line up with TRBD1. This CDR3 contains 15 residues. Trimming at V came to 4 bases and at J to 1 base, leaving 6 bases not matched to a gene. In germline, CDR1 is MDHEN, CDR2 SYDVKM. The CDR3 region has the DNA TGTGCCAGCAGTTCATTCGGGACAGAGAACACTGAAGCTTTCTTT. This translates into CASSSFGTENTEAFF.

The genes are TRBV4-2 and TRBJ2-1; the match to TRBD2 covers 11 bases. CDR1 is LGHNA, CDR2 YNFKEQ, per germline. V trimming: 1 base; J trimming: 7 bases; junction bases outside the gene matches: 6. CDR3 length: 16 amino acids. The CDR3 nucleotides are TGTGCCAGCAGCCAAGGCGTGGGACTAGCGGCAAATGAGCAGTTCTTC. This codes for CASSQGVGLAANEQFF.

This clone has just a few counts. The rearrangement joins TRBV19 to TRBJ2-7, with D tentatively TRBD2 (6 bases). The CDR3 extends over 13 amino acids. The germline gives CDR1 LNHDA, CDR2 SQIVND (reference sequence). CDR3 amino acids: CATRDLSSYEQYF. As DNA, the CDR3 is TGTGCAACCCGGGACTTGAGCTCCTACGAGCAGTACTTC.

This clone was seen a single time. This chain links TRBV11-2 with TRBJ1-1, with D possibly TRBD1 on 5 matching bases. The CDR3 has 15 amino acids. With 5 bases removed from V and 0 bases from J, the gap between germline ends came to 13 bases. Per germline, CDR1 SGHAT and CDR2 FQNNGV. DNA of the CDR3: TGTGCCAGCAGCGACCTGTGGGGCATGAACACTGAAGCTTTCTTT. Translated: CASSDLWGMNTEAFF.

This clone showed up just once. The V and J genes are TRBV5-6 and TRBJ2-2; perhaps TRBD1 as D (6 bases). Germline CDR1 reads SGHDT; CDR2 reads YYEEEE. The CDR3 has 16 residues. The V and J ends lost 3 bases and 2 bases respectively, with 14 bases between them. The CDR3 loop reads CASSSPGTLNTGELFF. CDR3 nucleotides: TGTGCCAGCAGCTCTCCCGGGACATTAAACACCGGGGAGCTGTTTTTT.

This rearrangement joins TRBV2 to TRBJ1-2; 8 bases fit TRBD1. This CDR3 has 15 residues. The V segment lost 4 bases and the J segment 0 bases; nucleotides outside the gene matches: 4. The V gene's germline CDR1 is SNHLY and CDR2 FYNNEI. CDR3 residues: CASSVTGGSNYGYTF. CDR3 nucleotide sequence: TGTGCCAGCAGTGTAACAGGGGGTTCTAACTATGGCTACACCTTC.

This chain connects TRBV1 to TRBJ2-3; the table's D call, TRBD2, was not checked against the DNA. TRBV1 counts as a pseudogene. The CDR3 has 19 amino acids. CDR3 sequence reads: CTSSQKESGRGRGTDTQYF. The DNA for the CDR3 is TGCACCAGCAGCCAAAAAGAGAGCGGGAGAGGGCGGGGCACAGATACGCAGTATTTT.